The sequence of this T cell receptor (beta chain) was determined in a study of radiotherapy plus CTLA-4 blockade in lung cancer (dated by TCRdb to 2016 to 2019). A note on the overall study: Among enrolled patients, 18% had an objective response and 30% to 35% reached disease control. The paper as a whole reports these results and caveats: Early dynamic changes in blood T cell clones, together with increased serum interferon-beta after radiation, were reported as the strongest predictors of response. TCR clones derived from tumors expanded in peripheral blood after treatment with radiotherapy and ipilimumab.

A note on this clone: Its recognized antigen is unknown. No much larger clonotype is one base removed from it; base qualities were not supplied.

The library was prepared using the immunoSEQ multiplex PCR assay. In its TCRdb copy, this immuneACCESS table keeps in-frame sequences only and misses some clones. Where compared with another copy, unresolved V genes explain less than half of these, and the others have no known cause. Within this sample are nearly 110,000 clones, with under 90% of them counted one time only. The ten largest clones add up to 2% to 2.5% of the sample. Focal radiation therapy combined with CTLA-4 blockade (ipilimumab) was tested in patients with chemo-refractory metastatic non-small-cell lung cancer. The specimen comprised peripheral blood, sampled from a patient treated with radiotherapy plus ipilimumab. The sequence was obtained from a human donor with non-small cell lung cancer that progressed on radiotherapy plus ipilimumab. Some clones in this sample may be carry-over from other donors' samples.

CDR3 region: CASSHGGGSNTEAFF. The DNA sequence follows: TGTGCCAGCAGCCATGGGGGGGGCTCGAACACTGAAGCTTTCTTT. The chain joins TRBV4-2 to TRBJ1-1, and perhaps TRBD1 as D gene, on 6 matching bases. Looking up the germline V gene yields CDR1 LGHNA and CDR2 YNFKEQ. V gives up 3 bases and J gives up 1 base, and the segment between their germline ends measures 12 bases. CDR3 length: 15 amino acids, cysteine to phenylalanine. The read is trimmed to its CDR3 DNA, 45 bases read in frame from base 1.